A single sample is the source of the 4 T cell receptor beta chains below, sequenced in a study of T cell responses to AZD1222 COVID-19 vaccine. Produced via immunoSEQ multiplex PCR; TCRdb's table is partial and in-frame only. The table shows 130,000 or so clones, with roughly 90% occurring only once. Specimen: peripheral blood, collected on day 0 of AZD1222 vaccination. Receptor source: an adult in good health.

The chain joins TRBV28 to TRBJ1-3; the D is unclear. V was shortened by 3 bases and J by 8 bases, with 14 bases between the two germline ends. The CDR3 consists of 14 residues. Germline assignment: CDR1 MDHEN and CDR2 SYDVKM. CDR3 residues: CASSFSWGRDTIYF. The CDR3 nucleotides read TGTGCCAGCAGTTTTTCTTGGGGAAGAGACACCATATATTTT.

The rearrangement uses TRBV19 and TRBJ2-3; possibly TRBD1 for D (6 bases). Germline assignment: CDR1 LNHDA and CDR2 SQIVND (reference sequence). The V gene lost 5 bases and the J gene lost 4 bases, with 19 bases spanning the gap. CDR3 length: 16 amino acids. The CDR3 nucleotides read TGTGCCAGTAGTGGCAGGGGAATGGCGGGCGCAGATACGCAGTATTTT. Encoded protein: CASSGRGMAGADTQYF.

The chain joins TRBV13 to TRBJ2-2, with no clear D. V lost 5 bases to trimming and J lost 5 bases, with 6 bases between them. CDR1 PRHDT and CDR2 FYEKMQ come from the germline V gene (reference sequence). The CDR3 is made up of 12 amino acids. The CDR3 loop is CASSPRTGELFF. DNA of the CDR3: TGTGCCAGCAGCCCGAGAACCGGGGAGCTGTTTTTT.

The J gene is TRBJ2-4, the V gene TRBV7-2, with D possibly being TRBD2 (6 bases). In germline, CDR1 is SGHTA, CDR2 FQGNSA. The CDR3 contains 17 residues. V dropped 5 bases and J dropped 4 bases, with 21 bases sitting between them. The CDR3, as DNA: TGTGCCAGCAGCCCTCAAAGAACCGGGACTGGGAAAAACATTCAGTACTTC. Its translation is CASSPQRTGTGKNIQYF.